Each of the 10 T cell receptor beta chains below was sequenced from the same sample in a study of neoadjuvant nivolumab and ipilimumab in lung cancer. Using immunoSEQ multiplex PCR, the repertoire was profiled, and TCRdb retains in-frame clones only, with some absent. The sample contains 25,000 to 30,000 clones, 75% to 90% of which appear only once. This specimen consisted of peripheral blood, obtained before neoadjuvant nivolumab, alone or with ipilimumab. These receptors came from an adult with non-small cell lung cancer.

The V gene is TRBV5-1, the J gene TRBJ2-1; 7 bases match TRBD2. Per the germline V gene, CDR1 is SGHRS and CDR2 is YFSETQ. CDR3 length equals 15 residues. V gave up 4 bases and J gave up 2 bases; unmatched junction bases: 6. The CDR3 DNA reads as TGCGCCAGCAGCGAATGGGGGGGTACCTACAATGAGCAGTTCTTC. Its translation is CASSEWGGTYNEQFF.

The chain combines TRBV29-1 with TRBJ1-1, with D perhaps matching TRBD1 (5 bases). V was clipped by 4 bases and J by 4 bases, with 19 bases between them. Germline V gene lookup returns CDR1 SQVTM and CDR2 ANQGSEA. The CDR3 consists of 15 residues. CDR3 loop: CSVVGGEPWGTEAFF. The CDR3 nucleotides read TGCAGCGTTGTCGGAGGGGAACCTTGGGGCACTGAAGCTTTCTTT.

The chain joins TRBV2 to TRBJ1-4, with TRBD1 matching over 8 bases. This CDR3 has 14 amino acids. Germline V gives CDR1 SNHLY, CDR2 FYNNEI. With V trimmed by 4 bases and J by 8 bases, 6 bases remained unmatched. The CDR3 here is CASSADRAYEKLFF. The DNA for the CDR3 is TGTGCCAGCAGTGCGGACAGGGCGTACGAAAAACTGTTTTTT.

This chain joins TRBV18 and TRBJ2-3; perhaps TRBD1 as D (6 bases). Germline V gene sequence: CDR1 KGHSH, CDR2 LQKENI. Between the trimmed V and J ends, which lost 3 bases and 3 bases, there was a span of 13 bases. This CDR3 spans 15 amino acids. The CDR3 DNA sequence: TGTGCCAGCTCACCTCAGGGGTTCACTACAGATACGCAGTATTTT. Translation: CASSPQGFTTDTQYF.

This sequence joins TRBV19 and TRBJ1-1; no reliable D call. The CDR3 contains 13 residues. Trimming removed 8 bases at V and 4 bases at J, with 14 bases between. Germline-derived CDR1 and CDR2 are LNHDA and SQIVND (reference sequence). CDR3 DNA: TGTGCCAGTGTCTGGGGAGGCGGCACTGAAGCTTTCTTT. Translated, it gives CASVWGGGTEAFF.

The chain has TRBV7-9 and TRBJ1-1, with 12 bases aligning to TRBD1. CDR3 length: 17 residues. The germline V gene has CDR1 SEHNR and CDR2 FQNEAQ (reference sequence). J was trimmed by 4 bases and V by 3 bases; bases with no gene match: 9. The CDR3 nucleotides read TGTGCCAGCAGCTTTTGGACCGGGACAGGGGGCCTCACTGAAGCTTTCTTT. This sequence encodes CASSFWTGTGGLTEAFF.

The chain is built from TRBV19 and TRBJ2-5, with D maybe TRBD1 (7 bases). CDR1 is LNHDA, CDR2 SQIVND, per germline (reference sequence). The CDR3 contains 13 residues. With 5 bases removed from V and 5 bases from J, the gap between germline ends came to 12 bases. The CDR3 DNA reads as TGTGCCAGTAGTGAGCAGGGGGGCGAGACCCAGTACTTC. Translating gives CASSEQGGETQYF.

The chain combines TRBV7-2 with TRBJ2-5; either TRBD1 or TRBD2 may fit D (6 bases each). CDR3 length: 14 residues. V shed 5 bases and J shed 5 bases, with 15 bases lying between them. Germline lookup yields CDR1 SGHTA and CDR2 FQGNSA. The CDR3 region is CASSKGGLFETQYF. CDR3 coding DNA: TGTGCCAGCAGCAAGGGGGGACTCTTCGAGACCCAGTACTTC. Full variable domain (remainder filled in from reference TRBV7-2 and TRBJ2-5): GAGVSQSPSNKVTEKGKDVELRCDPISGHTALYWYRQSLGQGLEFLIYFQGNSAPDKSGLPSDRFSAERTGGSVSTLTIQRTQQEDSAVYLCASSKGGLFETQYFGPGTRLLVL.

For the CDR3, the DNA is TGTGCCAGCTCACCCATCGGGACTAGCGGCAATGAGCAGTTCTTC. Its protein product is CASSPIGTSGNEQFF. V is TRBV18 and J is TRBJ2-1; 11 bases agree with TRBD2. V lost 3 bases and J lost 6; bases outside the gene matches: 4. CDR3 length: 15 amino acids. Germline CDR1 KGHSH, CDR2 LQKENI.

As to this clone: An end of the junction does not agree with germline; a read error may underlie this. The chain couples TRBV11-2 to TRBJ1-1; 9 positions match TRBD1. Per germline, CDR1 SGHAT and CDR2 FQNNGV. This CDR3 has 12 amino acids. CDR3 loop: CASRAGQGRSVF. The CDR3 DNA sequence: TGTGCCAGCAGAGCCGGACAGGGGAGAAGTGTCTTT.